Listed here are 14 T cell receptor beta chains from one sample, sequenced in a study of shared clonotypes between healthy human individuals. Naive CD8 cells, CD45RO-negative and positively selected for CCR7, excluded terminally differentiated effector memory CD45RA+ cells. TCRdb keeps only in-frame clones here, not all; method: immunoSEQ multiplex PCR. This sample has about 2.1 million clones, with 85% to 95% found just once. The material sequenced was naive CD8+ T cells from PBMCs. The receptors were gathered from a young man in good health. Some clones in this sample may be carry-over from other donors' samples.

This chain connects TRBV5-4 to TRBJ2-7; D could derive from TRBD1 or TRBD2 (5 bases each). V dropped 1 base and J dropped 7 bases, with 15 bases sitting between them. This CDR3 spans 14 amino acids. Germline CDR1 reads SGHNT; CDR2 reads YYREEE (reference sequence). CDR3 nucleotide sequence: TGTGCCAGCAGCTTGTATAGGGACCTAAGGGAGCAGTACTTC. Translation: CASSLYRDLREQYF.

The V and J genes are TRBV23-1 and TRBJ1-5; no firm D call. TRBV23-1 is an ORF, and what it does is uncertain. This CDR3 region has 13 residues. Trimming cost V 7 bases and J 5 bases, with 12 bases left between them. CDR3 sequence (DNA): TGCGCCAGCACCCGACCCCCGCATCAGCCCCAGCATTTT. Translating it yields CASTRPPHQPQHF.

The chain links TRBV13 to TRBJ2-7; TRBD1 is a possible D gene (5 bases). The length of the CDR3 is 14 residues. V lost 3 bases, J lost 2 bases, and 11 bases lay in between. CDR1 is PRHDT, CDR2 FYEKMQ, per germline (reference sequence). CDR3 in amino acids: CASSFQGSAYEQYF. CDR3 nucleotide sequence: TGTGCCAGCAGCTTCCAGGGATCAGCCTACGAGCAGTACTTC.

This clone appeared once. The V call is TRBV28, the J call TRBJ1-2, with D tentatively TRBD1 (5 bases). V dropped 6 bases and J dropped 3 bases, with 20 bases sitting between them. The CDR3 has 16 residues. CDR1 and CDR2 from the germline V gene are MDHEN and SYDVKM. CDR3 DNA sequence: TGTGCCAGCAGAACTAGGGGCTCTAGTGGGGACTATGGCTACACCTTC. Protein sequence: CASRTRGSSGDYGYTF.

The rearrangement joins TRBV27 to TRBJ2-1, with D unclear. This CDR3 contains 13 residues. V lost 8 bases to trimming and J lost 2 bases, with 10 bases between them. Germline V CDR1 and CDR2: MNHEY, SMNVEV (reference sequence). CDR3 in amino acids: CASHRGTYNEQFF. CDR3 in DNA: TGTGCCAGCCACCGCGGTACCTACAATGAGCAGTTCTTC.

CDR3 in amino acids: CASSEKSGSNTEAFF. For the CDR3, the DNA is TGTGCCAGCAGCGAGAAGTCGGGATCTAACACTGAAGCTTTCTTT. V and J are TRBV9 and TRBJ1-1; no definite D call. V lost 3 bases and J lost 2, with 14 bases in between. CDR3 length: 15 residues. The germline gives CDR1 SGDLS, CDR2 YYNGEE.

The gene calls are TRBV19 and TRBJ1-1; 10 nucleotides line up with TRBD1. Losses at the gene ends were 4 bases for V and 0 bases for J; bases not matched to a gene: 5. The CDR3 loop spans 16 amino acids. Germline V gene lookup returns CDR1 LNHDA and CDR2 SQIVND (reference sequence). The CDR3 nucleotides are TGTGCCAGTAGTAAACGGACAGGGGGATTGAACACTGAAGCTTTCTTT. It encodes CASSKRTGGLNTEAFF.

Here the CDR3 reads CASSPSQSGTGAYNEQFF. The CDR3 DNA reads as TGTGCCAGTAGTCCCTCTCAGTCCGGGACAGGGGCCTACAATGAGCAGTTCTTC. The chain links TRBV19 to TRBJ2-1, with 10 bases identical to TRBD1. CDR1 and CDR2 (germline): LNHDA, SQIVND (reference sequence). The CDR3 extends over 18 amino acids. V shed 5 bases and J 2 bases; nucleotides not matched to a gene: 12.

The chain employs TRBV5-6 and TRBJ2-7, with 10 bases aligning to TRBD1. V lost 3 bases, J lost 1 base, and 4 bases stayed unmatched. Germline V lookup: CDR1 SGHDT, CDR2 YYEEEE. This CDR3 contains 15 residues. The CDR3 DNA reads TGTGCCAGCAGCTCCAGGGGACAGGGGTCCTACGAGCAGTACTTC. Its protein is CASSSRGQGSYEQYF.

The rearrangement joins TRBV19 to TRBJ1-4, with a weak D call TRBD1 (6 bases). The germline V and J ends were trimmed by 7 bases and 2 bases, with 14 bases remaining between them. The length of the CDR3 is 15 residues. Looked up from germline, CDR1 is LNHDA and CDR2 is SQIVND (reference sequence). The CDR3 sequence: CASTRRGTTNEKLFF. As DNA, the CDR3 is TGTGCCAGTACCCGGAGGGGGACCACTAATGAAAAACTGTTTTTT.

The CDR3 bases are TGCGCCAGCAGCGGCTTAGTTCGGGAGGGCGGCGATACGCAGTATTTT. Its protein is CASSGLVREGGDTQYF. This chain joins TRBV5-1 and TRBJ2-3; 8 bases line up with TRBD2. The length of the CDR3 is 16 residues. With V trimmed by 4 bases and J by 6 bases, 13 bases remained unmatched. From germline, CDR1 is SGHRS and CDR2 YFSETQ. The full variable domain, rest sourced from reference TRBV5-1 and TRBJ2-3, is KAGVTQTPRYLIKTRGQQVTLSCSPISGHRSVSWYQQTPGQGLQFLFEYFSETQRNKGNFPGRFSGRQFSNSRSEMNVSTLELGDSALYLCASSGLVREGGDTQYFGPGTRLTVL.

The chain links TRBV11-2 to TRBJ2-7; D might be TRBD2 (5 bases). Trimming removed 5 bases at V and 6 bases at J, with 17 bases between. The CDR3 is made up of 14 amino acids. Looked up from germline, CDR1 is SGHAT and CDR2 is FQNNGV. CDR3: CASSPSVASLEQYF. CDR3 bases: TGTGCCAGCAGCCCCTCAGTAGCGAGCCTCGAGCAGTACTTC.

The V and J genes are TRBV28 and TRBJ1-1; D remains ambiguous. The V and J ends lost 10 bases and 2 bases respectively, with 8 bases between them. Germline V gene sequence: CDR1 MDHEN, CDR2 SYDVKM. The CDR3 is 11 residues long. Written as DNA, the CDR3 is TGTGCCATCCACAGTAACACTGAAGCTTTCTTT. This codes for CAIHSNTEAFF. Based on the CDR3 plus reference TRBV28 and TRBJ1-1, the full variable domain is DVKVTQSSRYLVKRTGEKVFLECVQDMDHENMFWYRQDPGLGLRLIYFSYDVKMKEKGDIPEGYSVSREKKERFSLILESASTNQTSMYLCAIHSNTEAFFGQGTRLTVV.

CDR3 in amino acids: CATRSTMNPPNYGYTF. The DNA of the CDR3 is TGTGCCACCAGGAGTACCATGAATCCGCCCAACTATGGCTACACCTTC. The J gene is TRBJ1-2, the V gene TRBV15; D is undetermined. The CDR3 consists of 16 residues. The germline gives CDR1 LNHNV, CDR2 YYDKDF (reference sequence). V lost 6 bases and J lost 2, with 19 bases in between.